In its sample, the clone carrying this T cell receptor (beta chain) was seen a few times. Its antigen is unknown. The data stem from a study of cytomegalovirus exposure and HLA in healthy donors. General study findings and limits: Most of the TCR beta V segments (in an earlier analysis) were productive either about 87% or about 30% of the time. V- and J-gene trimming in TCR beta was tied to a missense DCLRE1C variant by an analysis performed later. DRB1 had the most TCR associations and HLA-C the fewest, a later analysis found, with rates varying by HLA locus.

With 8 bases removed from V and 1 base from J, the gap between germline ends came to 9 bases. Per germline, CDR1 SEHNR and CDR2 FQNEAQ (reference sequence). The CDR3 runs to 12 residues. It was with 60 Vbeta and 13 Jbeta primers that the PCR ran. Repertoires were generated with immunoSEQ multiplex PCR, while TCRdb's copy carries only in-frame clones and drops some. The sample yields 100,000 to 150,000 clones, less than 90% seen once. The TCR originated in a young man in good health and CMV-seropositive. What was sequenced was PBMCs. The chain recombines TRBV7-9 with TRBJ2-7; a possible D gene is TRBD1 (6 bases). CDR3 nucleotides: TGTGCCAGCTCAACAGGGTCCTACGAGCAGTACTTC. Protein product: CASSTGSYEQYF.